This TCR beta chain was sequenced during a study of graft-versus-host responses after intestinal transplantation. Study results and limitations: The authors found GvH clones in recipient marrow, some appearing first in ileum or blood.

Assay used: immunoSEQ multiplex PCR; TCRdb lists only in-frame clones, some missing. Of over 15,000 clones in the sample, 85% to 95% were seen once. V lost 4 bases to trimming and J lost 3 bases; unmatched junction nucleotides: 7. Per the germline V gene, CDR1 is LGHNA and CDR2 is YSLEER. CDR3 size: 15 residues. As regards this clone: Its target is unknown.

The sequencing used PBMCs, collected 23 days after intestinal transplant. The chain recombines TRBV4-3 with TRBJ2-3, with TRBD1 matching 7 bases. This TCR derives from a human patient who received an intestinal transplant, so some T cells may come from the graft donor. The CDR3 DNA reads as TGCGCCAGCAGCCGAGGACAGGTTCAGACAGATACGCAGTATTTT. Amino acid sequence: CASSRGQVQTDTQYF.